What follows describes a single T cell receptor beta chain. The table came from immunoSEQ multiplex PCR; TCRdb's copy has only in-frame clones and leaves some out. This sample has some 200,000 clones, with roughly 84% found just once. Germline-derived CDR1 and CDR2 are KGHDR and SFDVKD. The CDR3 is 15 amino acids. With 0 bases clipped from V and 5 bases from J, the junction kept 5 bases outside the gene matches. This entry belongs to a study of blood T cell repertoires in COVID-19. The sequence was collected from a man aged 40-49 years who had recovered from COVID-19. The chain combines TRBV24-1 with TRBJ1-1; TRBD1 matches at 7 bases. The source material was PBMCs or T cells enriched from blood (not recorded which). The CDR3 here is CATSDLKGGGTEAFF. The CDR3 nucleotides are TGTGCCACCAGTGATTTGAAAGGGGGCGGGACTGAAGCTTTCTTT.